One T cell receptor (beta chain) is described in this entry. This CDR3 region has 16 residues. The data derive from a study of T cells expressing NK-cell markers. Following a re-call of the 5' RACE reads, TCRdb has one entry per CDR3 protein and lacks DNA. This repertoire includes about 260,000 distinct CDR3 sequences. The sequenced sample was blood T cells: a sorted CD56 or NKG2C T cell subset, CD4+ or CD8+ T cells, or bulk PBMC T cells (not recorded which). This TCR came from a man younger than 35 in good health. This chain joins TRBV12-3 or TRBV12-4 and TRBJ1-1. The CDR3 sequence: CASSPSLRGVYTEAFF.